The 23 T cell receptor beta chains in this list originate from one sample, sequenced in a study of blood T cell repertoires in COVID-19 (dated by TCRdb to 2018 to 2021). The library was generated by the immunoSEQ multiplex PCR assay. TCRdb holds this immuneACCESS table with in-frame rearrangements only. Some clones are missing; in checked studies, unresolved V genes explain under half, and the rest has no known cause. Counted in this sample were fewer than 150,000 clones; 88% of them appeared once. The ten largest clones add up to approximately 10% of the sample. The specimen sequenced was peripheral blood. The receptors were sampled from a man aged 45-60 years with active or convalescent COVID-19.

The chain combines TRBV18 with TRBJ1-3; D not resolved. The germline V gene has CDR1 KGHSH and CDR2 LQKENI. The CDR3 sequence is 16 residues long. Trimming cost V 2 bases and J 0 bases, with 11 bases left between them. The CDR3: CASSPSGSNSGNTIYF. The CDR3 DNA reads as TGTGCCAGCTCACCATCAGGTTCTAACTCTGGAAACACCATATATTTT.

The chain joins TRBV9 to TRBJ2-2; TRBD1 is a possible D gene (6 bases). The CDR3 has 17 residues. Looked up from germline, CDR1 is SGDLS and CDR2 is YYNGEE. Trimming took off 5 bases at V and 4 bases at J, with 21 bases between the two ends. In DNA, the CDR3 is TGTGCCAGCAGTTTAATCTCCGGGACAATTGTCACCGGGGAGCTGTTTTTT. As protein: CASSLISGTIVTGELFF.

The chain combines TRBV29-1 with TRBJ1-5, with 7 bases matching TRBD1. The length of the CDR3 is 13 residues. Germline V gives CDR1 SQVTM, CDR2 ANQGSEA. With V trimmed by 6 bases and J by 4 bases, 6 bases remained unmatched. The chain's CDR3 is CSVWTGPNQPQHF. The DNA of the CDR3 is TGCAGCGTGTGGACAGGCCCTAATCAGCCCCAGCATTTT.

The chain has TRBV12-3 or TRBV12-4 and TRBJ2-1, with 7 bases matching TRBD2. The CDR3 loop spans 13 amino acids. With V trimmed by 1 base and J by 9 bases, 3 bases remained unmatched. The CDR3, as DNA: TGTGCCAGCAGTTTAGGGCGCGGGAGTGAGCAGTTCTTC. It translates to CASSLGRGSEQFF.

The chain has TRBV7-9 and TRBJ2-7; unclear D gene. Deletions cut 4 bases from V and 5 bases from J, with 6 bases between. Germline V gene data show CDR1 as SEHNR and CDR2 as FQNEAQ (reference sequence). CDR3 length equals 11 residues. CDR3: CASSWADEQYF. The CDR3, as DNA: TGTGCCAGCAGCTGGGCAGACGAGCAGTACTTC.

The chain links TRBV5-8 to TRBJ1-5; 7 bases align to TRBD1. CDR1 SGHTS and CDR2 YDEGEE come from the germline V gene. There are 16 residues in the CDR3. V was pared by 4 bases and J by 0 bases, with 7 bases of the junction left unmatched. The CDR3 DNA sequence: TGTGCCAGCAGCCTCGGGACAGTCTATAGCAATCAGCCCCAGCATTTT. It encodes CASSLGTVYSNQPQHF.

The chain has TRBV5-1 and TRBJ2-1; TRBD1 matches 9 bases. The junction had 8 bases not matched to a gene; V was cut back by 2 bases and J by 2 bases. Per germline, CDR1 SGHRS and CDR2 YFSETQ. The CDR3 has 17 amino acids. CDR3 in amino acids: CASSFRTGAGTYNEQFF. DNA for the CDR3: TGCGCCAGCAGCTTCCGGACAGGGGCGGGAACCTACAATGAGCAGTTCTTC. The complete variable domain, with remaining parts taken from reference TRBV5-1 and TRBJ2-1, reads KAGVTQTPRYLIKTRGQQVTLSCSPISGHRSVSWYQQTPGQGLQFLFEYFSETQRNKGNFPGRFSGRQFSNSRSEMNVSTLELGDSALYLCASSFRTGAGTYNEQFFGPGTRLTVL.

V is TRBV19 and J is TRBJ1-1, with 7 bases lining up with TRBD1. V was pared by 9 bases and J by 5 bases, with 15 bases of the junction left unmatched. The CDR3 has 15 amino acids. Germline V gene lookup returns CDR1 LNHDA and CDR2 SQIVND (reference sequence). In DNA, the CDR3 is TGTGCCAGCCGACCCCGACAGGGCGTGAGAACTGAAGCTTTCTTT. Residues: CASRPRQGVRTEAFF.

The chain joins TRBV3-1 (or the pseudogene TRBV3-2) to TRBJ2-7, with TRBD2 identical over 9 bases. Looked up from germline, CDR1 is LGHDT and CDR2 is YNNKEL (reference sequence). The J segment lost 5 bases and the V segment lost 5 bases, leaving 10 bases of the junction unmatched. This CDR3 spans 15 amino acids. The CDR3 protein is CASSSRGAGGNEQYF. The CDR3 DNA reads TGTGCCAGCAGCTCCCGAGGGGCGGGAGGGAACGAGCAGTACTTC.

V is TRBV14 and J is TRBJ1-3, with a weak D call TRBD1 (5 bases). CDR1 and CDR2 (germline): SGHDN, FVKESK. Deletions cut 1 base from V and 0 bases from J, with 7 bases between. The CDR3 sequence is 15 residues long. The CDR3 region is CASSQVQVSGNTIYF. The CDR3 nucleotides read TGTGCCAGCAGCCAAGTACAGGTCTCTGGAAACACCATATATTTT. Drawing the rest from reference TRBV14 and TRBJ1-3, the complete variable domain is EAGVTQFPSHSVIEKGQTVTLRCDPISGHDNLYWYRRVMGKEIKFLLHFVKESKQDESGMPNNRFLAERTGGTYSTLKVQPAELEDSGVYFCASSQVQVSGNTIYFGEGSWLTVV.

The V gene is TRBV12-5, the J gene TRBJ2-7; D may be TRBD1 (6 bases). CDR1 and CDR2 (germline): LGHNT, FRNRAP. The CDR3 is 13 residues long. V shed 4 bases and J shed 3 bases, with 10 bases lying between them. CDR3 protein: CASGSTDSYEQYF. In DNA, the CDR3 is TGTGCTAGTGGTTCGACGGACAGCTACGAGCAGTACTTC.

The CDR3 nucleotides read TGTGCCAGCAGCCGCAGGGCTCGTGAGCAGTTCTTC. It translates to CASSRRAREQFF. This chain uses TRBV7-2 with TRBJ2-1; possible D gene TRBD1, 5 bases. Germline values: CDR1 SGHTA, CDR2 FQGNSA. V shed 5 bases and J shed 9 bases, with 11 bases lying between them. The CDR3 contains 12 residues. Together with reference TRBV7-2 and TRBJ2-1, the CDR3 gives the full variable domain: GAGVSQSPSNKVTEKGKDVELRCDPISGHTALYWYRQSLGQGLEFLIYFQGNSAPDKSGLPSDRFSAERTGGSVSTLTIQRTQQEDSAVYLCASSRRAREQFFGPGTRLTVL.

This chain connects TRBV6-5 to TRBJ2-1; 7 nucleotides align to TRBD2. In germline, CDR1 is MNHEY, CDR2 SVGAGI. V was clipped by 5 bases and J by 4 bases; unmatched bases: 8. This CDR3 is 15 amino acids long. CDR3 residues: CASSPSGVAYNEQFF. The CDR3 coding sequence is TGTGCCAGCAGTCCCAGCGGGGTAGCATACAATGAGCAGTTCTTC.

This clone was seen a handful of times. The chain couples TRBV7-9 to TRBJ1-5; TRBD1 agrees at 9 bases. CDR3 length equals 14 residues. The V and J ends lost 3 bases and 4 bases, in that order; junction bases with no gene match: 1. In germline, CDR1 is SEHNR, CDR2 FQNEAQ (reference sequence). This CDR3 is CASSLTGGNQPQHF. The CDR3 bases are TGTGCCAGCAGCTTGACAGGGGGTAATCAGCCCCAGCATTTT.

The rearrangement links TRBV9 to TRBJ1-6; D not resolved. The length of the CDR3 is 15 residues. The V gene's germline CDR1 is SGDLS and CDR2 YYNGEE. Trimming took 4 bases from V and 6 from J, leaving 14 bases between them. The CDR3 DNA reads TGTGCCAGCAGCAAATCGGGGAGAAGTAATTCACCCCTCCACTTT. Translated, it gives CASSKSGRSNSPLHF.

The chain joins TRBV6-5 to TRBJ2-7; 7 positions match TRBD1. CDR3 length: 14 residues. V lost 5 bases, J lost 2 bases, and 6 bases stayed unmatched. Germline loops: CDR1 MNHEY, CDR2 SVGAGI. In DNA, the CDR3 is TGTGCCAGCAGTCCTCGGGACAGCCCCTACGAGCAGTACTTC. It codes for CASSPRDSPYEQYF.

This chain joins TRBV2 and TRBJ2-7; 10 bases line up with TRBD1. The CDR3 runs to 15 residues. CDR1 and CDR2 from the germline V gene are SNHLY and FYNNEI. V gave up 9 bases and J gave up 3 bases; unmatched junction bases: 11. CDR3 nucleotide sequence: TGTGCCAGTAGAGTCCGGGACAGGGGCAACTACGAGCAGTACTTC. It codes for CASRVRDRGNYEQYF.

CDR3 in amino acids: CASSQGGAQGEAFF. In DNA form, the CDR3 reads TGTGCCAGCAGCCAAGGCGGGGCGCAGGGTGAAGCTTTCTTT. The rearrangement joins TRBV14 to TRBJ1-1; D might be TRBD1 (5 bases). Germline lookup yields CDR1 SGHDN and CDR2 FVKESK. V was cut by 1 base and J by 7 bases, with 13 bases left in between. The CDR3 totals 14 residues.

The CDR3 sequence: CASSRGGLETQYF. The DNA for the CDR3 is TGTGCCAGCAGTCGAGGGGGCTTAGAGACCCAGTACTTC. This sequence joins TRBV25-1 and TRBJ2-5; the match to TRBD1 covers 7 bases. Germline loops: CDR1 MGHDK, CDR2 SYGVNS. This CDR3 has 13 residues. J was trimmed by 4 bases and V by 5 bases; bases with no gene match: 4. The variable domain in full, with the rest retrieved from reference TRBV25-1 and TRBJ2-5, is EADIYQTPRYLVIGTGKKITLECSQTMGHDKMYWYQQDPGMELHLIHYSYGVNSTEKGDLSSESTVSRIRTEHFPLTLESARPSHTSQYLCASSRGGLETQYFGPGTRLLVL.

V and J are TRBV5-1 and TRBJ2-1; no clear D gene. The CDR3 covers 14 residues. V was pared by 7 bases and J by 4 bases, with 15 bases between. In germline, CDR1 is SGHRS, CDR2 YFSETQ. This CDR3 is CASFVADQYNEQFF. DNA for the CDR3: TGCGCCAGCTTCGTAGCAGACCAGTACAATGAGCAGTTCTTC.

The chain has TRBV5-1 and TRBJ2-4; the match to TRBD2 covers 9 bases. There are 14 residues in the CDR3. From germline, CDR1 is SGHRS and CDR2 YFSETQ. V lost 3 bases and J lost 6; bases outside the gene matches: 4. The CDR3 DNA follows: TGCGCCAGCAGCTCCGGGACTAGCCTAAACATTCAGTACTTC. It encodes CASSSGTSLNIQYF.

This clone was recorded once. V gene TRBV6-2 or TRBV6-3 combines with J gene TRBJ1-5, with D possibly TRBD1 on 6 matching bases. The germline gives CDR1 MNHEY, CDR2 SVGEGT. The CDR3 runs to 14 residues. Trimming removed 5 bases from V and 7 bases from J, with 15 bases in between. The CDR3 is CASSEQGLGQPQHF. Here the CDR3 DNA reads TGTGCCAGCAGTGAGCAGGGGTTGGGGCAGCCCCAGCATTTT.

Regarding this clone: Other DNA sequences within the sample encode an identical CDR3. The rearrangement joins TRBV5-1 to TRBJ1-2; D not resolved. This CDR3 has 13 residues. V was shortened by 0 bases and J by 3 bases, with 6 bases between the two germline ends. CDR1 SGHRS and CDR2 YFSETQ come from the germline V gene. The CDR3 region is CASSLGQDYGYTF. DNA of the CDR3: TGCGCCAGCAGCTTGGGGCAGGACTATGGCTACACCTTC.